A selection of T cell receptor beta chains follows, all from one sample in a study of T cells in Graves' hyperthyroidism and ophthalmopathy. MiXCR, run by TCRdb on the multiplex PCR reads, gives a single entry per CDR3 protein. The table includes under 650,000 distinct CDR3 sequences, around 15% detected once. The specimen sequenced was blood. These receptors were taken from a woman aged 25 to 45 with Graves' hyperthyroidism. CDR3s include the opening cysteine and the closing phenylalanine or tryptophan. The order of the fields is CDR3 length, D gene, clone size, J gene, V gene, CDR3 DNA, CDR3 protein. The D gene is left open where the match is weak. The size entry is marked missing in some rows and otherwise reads once, few, many or a size class.

12 - few TRBJ1-1 TRBV7-9 TGTGCCAGCAGCCCCTACCATACTGAAGCTTTCTTT CASSPYHTEAFF
15 - few TRBJ2-2 TRBV28 TGTGCCAGCAGTTTACCCCCCCCCAGAACCGGGGAGCTGTTTTTT CASSLPPPRTGELFF
15 TRBD1 few TRBJ2-5 TRBV4-3 TGCGCCAGCAGCCAAGATTTAGGGGGCGGGGAGACCCAGTACTTC CASSQDLGGGETQYF
12 - many TRBJ1-1 TRBV19 TGTGCCAGTAGTTATCTCCCAGGAGAAGCTTTCTTT CASSYLPGEAFF
16 - few TRBJ1-5 TRBV6-1 TGTGCCAGCAGGGGGGGTGCAGGGGTCTTCAATCAGCCCCAGCATTTT CASRGGAGVFNQPQHF
14 - few TRBJ2-3 TRBV9 TGTGCCAGCAGCGTTTCGGGAGTGGGATATACGCAGTATTTT CASSVSGVGYTQYF
14 - many TRBJ2-2 TRBV28 TGTGCCAGCAGTTTAGGCCAGGGGATCGGGGAGCTGTTTTTT CASSLGQGIGELFF
15 - - TRBJ1-3 TRBV7-9 TGTGCCAGCAGCTTAATGGCGGTCTCTGGAAACACCATATATTTT CASSLMAVSGNTIYF
14 TRBD1 - TRBJ2-2 TRBV18 TGTGCCAGCTCACTGGGACAGGGCCCTATGGGGCTGTTTTTT CASSLGQGPMGLFF
15 TRBD2 many TRBJ2-7 TRBV28 TGTGCCAGCAGTTTTTCGCAGCGGGAGATATACGAGCAGTACTTC CASSFSQREIYEQYF
12 - - TRBJ2-7 TRBV19 TGTGCCAGTAGACAGGGACCCTACGAGCAGTACTTC CASRQGPYEQYF
13 - many TRBJ1-1 TRBV7-2 TGTGCCAGCAGCTCGCGGAGGACGGATGAAGCTTTCTTT CASSSRRTDEAFF
12 - many TRBJ2-7 TRBV15 TGTGCCACCAGCAGGGACTCCTACGAGCAGTACTTC CATSRDSYEQYF
15 TRBD1 many TRBJ1-1 TRBV4-1 TGCGCCAGCAGCCAGGTGTGGGACAGAACTTCTGAAGCTTTCTTT CASSQVWDRTSEAFF
13 - many TRBJ2-1 TRBV12-3/TRBV12-4 TGTGCCAGCAGTCCTAACAGGCCCAATGAGCAGTTCTTC CASSPNRPNEQFF
18 - - TRBJ2-7 TRBV13 TGTGCCAGCAGCGATCGTCAGGGCCAGGGGGGTAGGACCTACAAGCAGTACTTC CASSDRQGQGGRTYKQYF
19 TRBD1 few TRBJ2-6 TRBV7-9 TGTGCCAGCAGCTTAGCCTCCGGGACAGGGGTTTCTGGGGCCAACGTCCTGACTTTC CASSLASGTGVSGANVLTF
17 - few TRBJ2-2 TRBV27 TGTGCCAGCAGTTTGTACATGGGCAGTAGTGACACCGGGGAGCTGTTTTTT CASSLYMGSSDTGELFF
15 - many TRBJ2-1 TRBV9 TGTGCCAGCAGCGACTCTGCGGCCTCCTACAATGAGCAGTTCTTC CASSDSAASYNEQFF
16 TRBD2 many TRBJ2-3 TRBV6-2/TRBV6-3 TGTGCCAGCAGTTACTGGGGACTAGCGGACGCAGATACGCAGTATTTT CASSYWGLADADTQYF
15 - many TRBJ2-1 TRBV27 TGTGCCAGCAGTTTTGGCGTAAGCTCCTACAATGAGCAGTTCTTC CASSFGVSSYNEQFF
13 - many TRBJ1-5 TRBV6-5 TGTGCCAGCAGTTCCAGGGTTGACCAGCCCCAGCATTTT CASSSRVDQPQHF
13 - many TRBJ2-7 TRBV6-6 TGTGCCAGCAGTTACTCCTTATTCTACGAGCAGTACTTC CASSYSLFYEQYF
15 - many TRBJ2-7 TRBV6-1 TGTGCCAGCAGTGAAACCCACAGCCTCTCCTACGAGCAGTACTTC CASSETHSLSYEQYF
14 - many TRBJ1-1 TRBV6-1 TGTGCCAGCATCGGTTGGACACAGAACACTGAAGCTTTCTTT CASIGWTQNTEAFF
13 - many TRBJ2-1 TRBV11-2 TGTGCCAGCAGCTTAGGGCTCGTATCTGAGCAGTTCTTC CASSLGLVSEQFF
16 TRBD2 many TRBJ2-5 TRBV28 TGTGCCAGCAGCCCCCGGGTCGTGGGAGGGAAAGAGACCCAGTACTTC CASSPRVVGGKETQYF
13 - many TRBJ2-2 TRBV2 TGTGCCAGCAGTGCGGGACTCACGGGGGAGCTGTTTTTT CASSAGLTGELFF
16 TRBD1 many TRBJ2-7 TRBV5-1 TGCGCCAGCAGCATTTACCCGGGACAGGGTAACTACGAGCAGTACTTC CASSIYPGQGNYEQYF
10 - many TRBJ2-3 TRBV2 TGTGCCAGCAGCGGCCTGGCGCAGTATTTT CASSGLAQYF
15 TRBD2 many TRBJ2-7 TRBV10-3 TGTGCCATCAGGCCCGGACTAGCGGGAACCTACGAGCAGTACTTC CAIRPGLAGTYEQYF
15 - - TRBJ1-3 TRBV5-4 TGTGCCAGCAGCTTGCGGGGGGCGCGGGGAAACACCATATATTTT CASSLRGARGNTIYF
11 - - TRBJ2-1 TRBV6-5 TGTGCCAACAGTTACGGCGGTGAGCAGTTCTTC CANSYGGEQFF
15 - - TRBJ2-5 TRBV4-2 TGTGCCAGCAGCCAAGACAGTTCCAGTTTGGAGACCCAGTACTTC CASSQDSSSLETQYF
15 TRBD2 - TRBJ2-1 TRBV20-1 TGCAGTTCCGACGAAGTGCGGGAGGGCCCCAATGAGCAGTTCTTC CSSDEVREGPNEQFF
13 - many TRBJ2-1 TRBV27 TGTGCCAGCAGTACCCACAGGGACAATGAGCAGTTCTTC CASSTHRDNEQFF
15 - - TRBJ1-1 TRBV19 TGTGCCAGTAGTACCCAGGGCACTGGGAGCACTGAAGCTTTCTTT CASSTQGTGSTEAFF
16 - - TRBJ2-5 TRBV24-1 TGTGCCACCAGTGTTAGGGAGGCAGGGTACCAAGAGACCCAGTACTTC CATSVREAGYQETQYF
13 - few TRBJ1-2 TRBV19 TGTGCCAGTATGGACACGAGGGCCTATGGCTACACCTTC CASMDTRAYGYTF
15 - - TRBJ2-5 TRBV6-1 TGTGCCAGCAGCCGCCTATTCAGGGGGGGAGAGACCCAGTACTTC CASSRLFRGGETQYF
15 - - TRBJ2-6 TRBV5-1 TGCGCCAGCAGCTTGCAGGTCTCTGGGGCCAACGTCCTGACTTTC CASSLQVSGANVLTF
15 - - TRBJ1-6 TRBV20-1 TGCAGTGCTAGGCGAGACAGATCCTATAATTCACCCCTCCACTTT CSARRDRSYNSPLHF
14 TRBD2 many TRBJ2-7 TRBV30 TGTGCCTGGAGCTCCCTAGCGGGAATATACGAGCAGTACTTC CAWSSLAGIYEQYF
15 TRBD2 many TRBJ2-5 TRBV10-3 TGTGCCATTGGGGAGGCTAGCGGGGCCCAAGAGACCCAGTACTTC CAIGEASGAQETQYF
15 TRBD2 many TRBJ2-1 TRBV7-2 TGTGCCAGCAGCTTAGACGGGACTAGCGGGACTGAGCAGTTCTTC CASSLDGTSGTEQFF
15 TRBD1 few TRBJ2-7 TRBV7-9 TGTGCCAGCAGCCCAAGGGGACAGGGAAATTTCGAGCAGTACTTC CASSPRGQGNFEQYF
13 - - TRBJ2-2 TRBV6-4 TGTGCCAGCAGGCAGGGCTGGCGCGGGGAGCTGTTTTTT CASRQGWRGELFF
18 - - TRBJ2-3 TRBV12-3/TRBV12-4 TGTGCCAGCAGTACCGGGACAGGGAGCGGGAGATTTGCAGATACGCAGTATTTT CASSTGTGSGRFADTQYF